This T cell receptor (beta chain) is drawn from a study of T cells in Graves' hyperthyroidism and ophthalmopathy. Germline V lookup: CDR1 SGDLS, CDR2 YYNGEE. The CDR3 covers 14 residues. Trimming took off 4 bases at V and 7 bases at J, with 14 bases between the two ends. Study-wide results and caveats: Blood also contained most expanded thyroid clonotypes above 0.001. Ophthalmopathy cases were set apart from stable hyperthyroidism by a 13 V-J model.

Amplified TCR beta CDR3 regions came from RNA transcripts. An initial round of RT-PCR targeting the TCR CDR3 relied on the HTBI primer set. Each CDR3 protein is one row after TCRdb ran MiXCR on the multiplex PCR reads. The repertoire holds a few hundred thousand distinct CDR3 sequences, with about 15% as singletons. As regards this clonotype: Antigen: not known.

This TCR came from a woman aged 25 to 39 with Graves' hyperthyroidism. The sequenced material came from blood. The chain couples TRBV9 to TRBJ2-2; D not resolved. The CDR3 region has the DNA TGTGCCAGCAGCTCTCAGAATGGGCTCGGGGAGCTGTTTTTT. Amino acids: CASSSQNGLGELFF.